This T cell receptor (beta chain) was sequenced for a study of CD8 T cells in Susac syndrome. RNA, at roughly 0.45 to 1 ug, was reverse transcribed with random hexamers. With immunoSEQ multiplex PCR, TCR beta CDR3 was amplified across 54 Vbeta and 13 Jbeta. MiXCR, applied by TCRdb to the immunoSEQ multiplex PCR reads, yields one record per CDR3 protein. The sample records about 80,000 distinct CDR3 sequences, roughly 93% being singletons. The CDR3 covers 13 residues. Trimming left V 10 bases short and J 5 bases short, with 18 bases between. V and J are TRBV23-1 and TRBJ2-7; no reliable D call. TRBV23-1 is an open reading frame whose function is uncertain. Sequencing input: CD8+ T cells from PBMCs. This TCR was recovered from a human donor in good health. CDR3 nucleotide sequence: TGCGCCACCACTGAACGTCCCCAGGACGAGCAGTACTTC. Its translation is CATTERPQDEQYF.